The 14 T cell receptor beta chains reported below all come from one sample, sequenced in a study of vaccination effects on CD4 cells after COVID-19. Their target antigens are unknown. Ahead of sequencing, the ViraFEST assay grew antigen-specific CD4+ T cells using viral peptide pools. With 9 to 11 days of culture completed, CD4+ T cells were isolated. Clones were sequenced by immunoSEQ multiplex PCR, and TCRdb holds only the in-frame ones, with some missing. This sample has some 8,000 clones, with approximately 75% found just once. The sample consisted of CD4+ T cells from PBMCs cultured with HCoV-229E spike peptides, taken before COVID-19 vaccination. These receptors all come from a human donor who received a COVID-19 vaccine.

This sequence joins TRBV7-6 and TRBJ2-3; tentative D call: TRBD2 (6 bases). Trimming removed 0 bases at V and 4 bases at J, with 11 bases between. The CDR3 is 15 residues long. Germline V gives CDR1 SGHVS, CDR2 FNYEAQ. The CDR3: CASSLALASADTQYF. The CDR3 DNA is TGTGCCAGCAGCTTAGCCCTAGCGTCGGCAGATACGCAGTATTTT.

This clone appeared a few times. The chain couples TRBV6-5 to TRBJ2-3; 7 bases align to TRBD1. Germline CDR1 is MNHEY and CDR2 is SVGAGI. The CDR3 is 15 residues long. The trim removed 6 bases at V and 2 bases at J, leaving 8 bases unmatched. This CDR3 reads CASRNSGTATDTQYF. CDR3 in DNA: TGTGCCAGCAGAAATTCCGGGACAGCCACAGATACGCAGTATTTT.

This rearrangement joins TRBV11-2 to TRBJ2-1; D is unclear. The CDR3 extends over 12 amino acids. Germline V gives CDR1 SGHAT, CDR2 FQNNGV. V lost 5 bases to trimming and J lost 7 bases, with 9 bases between them. CDR3 coding DNA: TGTGCCAGCAGCCGCAGCAGGAATGAGCAGTTCTTC. It yields the protein CASSRSRNEQFF. Supplemented by reference TRBV11-2 and TRBJ2-1, the full variable domain reads EAGVAQSPRYKIIEKRQSVAFWCNPISGHATLYWYQQILGQGPKLLIQFQNNGVVDDSQLPKDRFSAERLKGVDSTLKIQPAKLEDSAVYLCASSRSRNEQFFGPGTRLTVL.

This chain connects TRBV29-1 to TRBJ1-5; D is undetermined. Germline CDR1 SQVTM, CDR2 ANQGSEA. The CDR3 loop spans 13 amino acids. Trimming left V 2 bases short and J 9 bases short, with 14 bases between. The CDR3 nucleotides are TGCAGCGTTGAATATACGGTCTTGGGGCCCCAGCATTTT. As protein: CSVEYTVLGPQHF.

There are a few counts of this clone. The chain links TRBV4-1 to TRBJ1-1, with unresolved D. V was trimmed by 1 base and J by 4 bases, leaving 16 bases between them. The CDR3 consists of 16 residues. The germline V gene has CDR1 MGHRA and CDR2 YSYEKL. CDR3 coding DNA: TGCGCCAGCAGCCAAGCCTCGGTACAAATGGGCACTGAAGCTTTCTTT. Translating gives CASSQASVQMGTEAFF.

This sequence joins TRBV5-4 and TRBJ2-7; maybe TRBD1 (6 bases). CDR3 size: 14 residues. From germline, CDR1 is SGHNT and CDR2 YYREEE (reference sequence). V dropped 4 bases and J dropped 3 bases, with 14 bases sitting between them. CDR3 DNA: TGTGCCAGCAGCCAGGGGAGACGCGGCTACGAGCAGTACTTC. Translated, it gives CASSQGRRGYEQYF. Full variable domain (remainder filled in from reference TRBV5-4 and TRBJ2-7): ETGVTQSPTHLIKTRGQQVTLRCSSQSGHNTVSWYQQALGQGPQFIFQYYREEENGRGNFPPRFSGLQFPNYSSELNVNALELDDSALYLCASSQGRRGYEQYFGPGTRLTVT.

CDR3 bases: TGCGCCAGCAGCTTGGGGACCCTCCAGTATTACACCTCCTACGAGCAGTACTTC. It is translated as CASSLGTLQYYTSYEQYF. The V call is TRBV5-1, the J call TRBJ2-7; D is uncertain. Trimming removed 0 bases from V and 0 bases from J, with 19 bases in between. This CDR3 contains 18 residues. Per germline, CDR1 SGHRS and CDR2 YFSETQ.

This clone was detected only once. CDR3 in amino acids: CASSPSARAAGNTIYF. CDR3 nucleotides: TGTGCCAGCTCACCATCGGCCAGGGCAGCTGGAAACACCATATATTTT. V usage is TRBV18 and J usage is TRBJ1-3, with a possible D match to TRBD1 (5 bases). From germline, CDR1 is KGHSH and CDR2 LQKENI. The CDR3 is made up of 16 amino acids. The ends were cut back, 2 bases at V and 2 bases at J, with 13 bases in the middle.

The chain recombines TRBV18 with TRBJ1-4, with TRBD1 matching over 9 bases. The CDR3 covers 15 residues. The germline gives CDR1 KGHSH, CDR2 LQKENI. V trimming: 5 bases; J trimming: 5 bases; junction bases outside the gene matches: 6. DNA for the CDR3: TGTGCCAGCTCATCATTAGGACAGGGGAATGAAAAACTGTTTTTT. Translation gives CASSSLGQGNEKLFF.

The genes are TRBV2 and TRBJ1-2; D perhaps matches TRBD1 (5 bases). The CDR3 has 14 residues. Germline V CDR1 and CDR2: SNHLY, FYNNEI. The ends were cut back, 1 base at V and 8 bases at J, with 14 bases in the middle. In DNA form, the CDR3 reads TGTGCCAGCAGTGAAGGGGGCCAGGGTTGGGGCTACACCTTC. It encodes CASSEGGQGWGYTF.

The chain combines TRBV19 with TRBJ1-2, with TRBD1 matching 7 bases. CDR3 length: 13 amino acids. Germline CDR1 reads LNHDA; CDR2 reads SQIVND (reference sequence). With V trimmed by 4 bases and J by 5 bases, 4 bases remained unmatched. The CDR3 is CASSSTGVYGYTF. In DNA, the CDR3 is TGTGCCAGTAGTAGTACAGGGGTATATGGCTACACCTTC.

The chain uses TRBV7-7 and TRBJ2-1; 10 nucleotides align to TRBD2. The ends lost 5 bases at V and 7 bases at J; junction bases unmatched: 11. Germline lookup yields CDR1 SSHAT and CDR2 FNYEAQ (reference sequence). The length of the CDR3 is 16 residues. The CDR3 nucleotides read TGTGCCAGCAGCATAGGGAGACTAGCGGGCAATAATGAGCAGTTCTTC. Residues: CASSIGRLAGNNEQFF.

The chain is built from TRBV5-1 and TRBJ1-2; the match to TRBD1 covers 7 bases. Trimming at V came to 0 bases and at J to 4 bases, leaving 3 bases not matched to a gene. CDR3 length equals 14 residues. Looked up from germline, CDR1 is SGHRS and CDR2 is YFSETQ. CDR3 amino acids: CASSLEGTAYGYTF. CDR3 nucleotide sequence: TGCGCCAGCAGCTTGGAGGGGACAGCCTATGGCTACACCTTC.

This rearrangement joins TRBV5-8 to TRBJ2-7; 12 bases fit TRBD2. V gave up 9 bases and J gave up 0 bases; unmatched junction bases: 7. Germline CDR1 is SGHTS and CDR2 is YDEGEE. This CDR3 has 15 residues. CDR3 in amino acids: CAIRTSGDHSYEQYF. The CDR3 coding sequence is TGTGCCATCAGGACTAGCGGGGACCACTCCTACGAGCAGTACTTC.